The rows below give T cell receptor beta chains drawn from one sample of a study of untreated major depressive disorder. Libraries were prepared by immunoSEQ multiplex PCR; TCRdb keeps only in-frame clonotypes and omits some of them. This table holds 15,000 to 20,000 clones, over 65% found once. The sample was CD4+ T cells from PBMCs. These receptor sequences come from a woman in her 30s in good health. The CDR3 runs from the conserved cysteine through the conserved F or W. The D gene is left open where the match is weak. Clone size is shown for a subset of rows, as once, few, many or a class of expanded clone.

d_call | j_call | clone_size | v_call | cdr3_aa | cdr3_nt
NA | TRBJ2-7 | NA | TRBV5-1 | CASSSHDEQYF | TGCGCCAGCAGCTCCCACGACGAGCAGTACTTC
NA | TRBJ1-5 | NA | TRBV13 | CASSPGGPSNQPQHF | TGTGCCAGCAGCCCGGGGGGTCCTAGCAATCAGCCCCAGCATTTT
NA | TRBJ1-2 | few | TRBV19 | CASSSRSRGLYTF | TGTGCCAGTAGTTCCAGATCGAGGGGACTCTACACCTTC
NA | TRBJ1-6 | NA | TRBV30 | CAFGLSSGRVNSPLHF | TGTGCCTTCGGCCTAAGCTCCGGCAGGGTTAATTCACCCCTCCACTTT
NA | TRBJ2-7 | NA | TRBV29-1 | CSVGSGRGEQYF | TGCAGCGTTGGTTCGGGAAGAGGCGAGCAGTACTTC
TRBD2 | TRBJ2-7 | NA | TRBV6-5 | CASGSGTSPSYEQYF | TGTGCCAGTGGTTCCGGGACTAGCCCTTCCTACGAGCAGTACTTC
TRBD1 | TRBJ2-7 | NA | TRBV18 | CASSDRAREQYF | TGTGCCAGCTCCGACAGGGCTCGCGAGCAGTACTTC
NA | TRBJ2-7 | NA | TRBV30 | CAWKGGREQYF | TGTGCCTGGAAAGGGGGACGCGAGCAGTACTTC
NA | TRBJ2-5 | once | TRBV15 | CATSRDRAPLLPQYF | TGTGCCACCAGCAGAGATCGGGCGCCCCTCTTGCCCCAGTACTTC
TRBD2 | TRBJ2-5 | once | TRBV28 | CATAGVYQETQYF | TGTGCCACGGCGGGAGTCTACCAAGAGACCCAGTACTTC
TRBD2 | TRBJ2-1 | NA | TRBV5-4 | CASSSILADNEQFF | TGTGCCAGCAGCTCCATTCTAGCGGACAATGAGCAGTTCTTC
TRBD1 | TRBJ2-7 | NA | TRBV14 | CASSHRDRGPTYEQYF | TGTGCCAGCAGCCACCGGGACAGGGGACCGACCTACGAGCAGTACTTC
NA | TRBJ2-1 | NA | TRBV5-4 | CASSRTGAGNEQFF | TGTGCCAGCAGCCGGACGGGGGCCGGCAATGAGCAGTTCTTC
TRBD1 | TRBJ1-2 | NA | TRBV5-4 | CASSLPGGYGYTF | TGTGCCAGCAGCTTGCCAGGGGGCTATGGCTACACCTTC
NA | TRBJ1-2 | NA | TRBV29-1 | CSVDSGANYGYTF | TGCAGCGTTGATTCGGGGGCGAACTATGGCTACACCTTC
NA | TRBJ2-7 | NA | TRBV27 | CASRAGQGGSYEQYF | TGTGCCAGCAGAGCCGGACAGGGAGGGTCCTACGAGCAGTACTTC
NA | TRBJ2-5 | NA | TRBV25-1 | CASSDFRVGSEETQYF | TGTGCCAGCAGTGACTTTCGAGTCGGGTCTGAAGAGACCCAGTACTTC
TRBD2 | TRBJ2-5 | NA | TRBV7-2 | CASSRGLGETQYF | TGTGCCAGCAGCCGAGGACTAGGAGAGACCCAGTACTTC
TRBD1 | TRBJ1-4 | NA | TRBV7-9 | CASSLGQVNEKLFF | TGTGCCAGCAGCTTGGGACAGGTTAATGAAAAACTGTTTTTT
TRBD1 | TRBJ1-5 | NA | TRBV28 | CASSPYRGLSNQPQHF | TGTGCCAGCAGTCCCTACAGGGGCCTTAGCAATCAGCCCCAGCATTTT
TRBD1 | TRBJ1-2 | NA | TRBV28 | CASSVTGGRGYTF | TGTGCCAGCAGTGTAACAGGGGGTAGGGGCTACACCTTC
TRBD1 | TRBJ1-2 | few | TRBV18 | CASSPLDRDSGYTF | TGTGCCAGCTCACCTCTAGACAGGGATAGTGGCTACACCTTC
TRBD2 | TRBJ2-7 | few | TRBV6-1 | CASIPSGGMTYEQYF | TGTGCCAGCATCCCTAGCGGGGGGATGACCTACGAGCAGTACTTC
TRBD2 | TRBJ2-7 | NA | TRBV30 | CAWPVPSGRAGEQYF | TGTGCCTGGCCAGTCCCTAGCGGGAGGGCGGGCGAGCAGTACTTC
TRBD1 | TRBJ2-5 | NA | TRBV5-1 | CASSSGTVQETQYF | TGCGCCAGCAGCTCCGGGACAGTACAAGAGACCCAGTACTTC
TRBD1 | TRBJ1-4 | NA | TRBV25-1 | CASKRGQLNEKLFF | TGTGCCAGCAAACGGGGACAGCTTAATGAAAAACTGTTTTTT
NA | TRBJ2-7 | few | TRBV11-1 | CASSYDNSYEQYF | TGTGCCAGCAGCTACGACAACTCCTACGAGCAGTACTTC
TRBD2 | TRBJ2-3 | NA | TRBV27 | CASRWEGTITDTQYF | TGTGCCAGCAGGTGGGAGGGGACTATCACAGATACGCAGTATTTT
NA | TRBJ2-5 | NA | TRBV7-8 | CASSLGSGSGETQYF | TGTGCCAGCAGCTTAGGTTCCGGGAGTGGGGAGACCCAGTACTTC
NA | TRBJ2-2 | NA | TRBV9 | CASSSRPNTGELFF | TGTGCCAGCAGCTCGAGGCCGAACACCGGGGAGCTGTTTTTT
TRBD1 | TRBJ1-2 | few | TRBV4-2 | CASSQDRLAGGYYGYTF | TGTGCCAGCAGCCAAGACCGATTAGCAGGGGGCTACTATGGCTACACCTTC
NA | TRBJ1-2 | NA | TRBV5-4 | CASSFGGANYGYTF | TGTGCCAGCAGCTTTGGGGGAGCTAACTATGGCTACACCTTC